This entry features one TCR beta chain sequence. Its antigen is not yet known. No much larger clone exists at a distance of one base, and base qualities are not known. The CDR3 holds 15 amino acids from the cysteine to the phenylalanine. The retained sequence is limited to the CDR3, 45 bases, with the frame set at the first base. The trim is 0 bases for V and 0 bases for J, with a gap of 9 bases between the germline ends. Per the germline V gene, MNHEY is the CDR1 and SVGAGI is the CDR2. This sample is drawn from a study of siplizumab effects on memory and regulatory T cells (dated by TCRdb to about 2019). About the study as a whole: The effect of the anti-CD2 antibody siplizumab on alloreactive T-cell subsets was examined in allogeneic mixed lymphocyte reactions constructed from human PBMCs. What the research found in general, with its limitations: Of the alloreactive CD4+ clones that could be mapped, the Treg-derived share averaged approximately 69% with siplizumab compared with around 25% in control reactions. Because sequences below about 10^-5 frequency were poorly captured, only a minor fraction of alloreactive clones could be mapped to unstimulated subsets. Roughly 80-95% of proliferating CD4+ or CD8+ clones could not be assigned a naive or memory phenotype. Siplizumab significantly lowered the cumulative frequency of alloreactive sequences that could be traced to unstimulated CD4+ memory T cells. The suppressive function of proliferating Tregs from siplizumab cultures was not functionally confirmed. Unstimulated naive T cells appeared more diverse than memory T cells, and naive cells seemed to contribute substantially to the alloresponse.

The library relied on the immunoSEQ multiplex PCR assay. Approximately 100,000 TCR templates per sample were assayed on the deep sequencing platform. Genomic DNA extracted from sorted T cells was used for TCRbeta CDR3 sequencing. In the original analysis: The R programming language was used for the clonal analysis of the TCRbeta CDR3 data. Unstimulated samples were compared with post-reaction CFSE-low samples to define alloreactive CD4+ and CD8+ clones. Regulatory or non-regulatory origin was assigned to alloreactive CD4+ clones by matching of sequences to sorted unstimulated Treg and non-Treg repertoires. The table comes from immuneACCESS by way of TCRdb, which keeps in-frame sequences with V and J called. Part of the clones is missing from these tables; in studies checked, under half for an unresolved V gene and the rest for unknown reasons. V, J and clone size derive from that table, while D and trimming were established from the DNA sequence. The sample table shows 100,000 or so clones, and about 93% are seen once. The top ten hold 0.32% of the sample.

TCRbeta CDR3 sequencing was performed on sorted unstimulated T cells and on proliferating T cells recovered from mixed lymphocyte reactions. Fresh whole blood from over eight HLA-typed healthy donors served as the source for isolating PBMCs. The chain links TRBV6-5 with TRBJ2-7; no D gene call is confident. The sequenced sample consisted of CD4+ T cells sorted from blood. This clonotype was obtained from a human donor in good health. In nucleotides, the sequence is TGTGCCAGCAGTTACTCGGCCCGGAGCTCCTACGAGCAGTACTTC. Its amino acids are CASSYSARSSYEQYF.